Listed here are 6 T cell receptor beta chains from one sample, sequenced in a study of lymphopenia after photon versus proton radiotherapy. TCRdb keeps only in-frame clones here, not all; method: immunoSEQ multiplex PCR. The table lists over 25,000 clones, roughly 90% of them singletons. The sequencing here drew on peripheral blood, taken from a patient treated with photon-based radiotherapy. The receptors here all came from a woman aged 45-65 years with cholangiocarcinoma.

V and J are TRBV15 and TRBJ2-4; 7 bases match TRBD1. With 5 bases clipped from V and 3 bases from J, the junction kept 10 bases outside the gene matches. The germline gives CDR1 LNHNV, CDR2 YYDKDF (reference sequence). CDR3 size: 16 residues. The CDR3 nucleotides are TGTGCCACCAGCCTCGACAGGGTAGGGGTCAAAAACATTCAGTACTTC. The encoded protein is CATSLDRVGVKNIQYF.

The chain employs TRBV7-9 and TRBJ2-2; possibly TRBD1 or TRBD2 for D (5 bases each). V lost 8 bases to trimming and J lost 8 bases, with 24 bases between them. The CDR3 runs 16 residues. CDR1 SEHNR and CDR2 FQNEAQ come from the germline V gene (reference sequence). The CDR3 is CASAPLGAPGGGELFF. The CDR3 bases are TGTGCCAGCGCCCCCCTCGGGGCGCCCGGAGGTGGGGAGCTGTTTTTT.

The chain employs TRBV2 and TRBJ2-1, with D hard to call. Trimming shortened V by 3 bases and J by 2 bases, and 14 bases separated the two germline ends. Germline V gives CDR1 SNHLY, CDR2 FYNNEI. The length of the CDR3 is 16 residues. The CDR3 is CASSDPPHYPYNEQFF. For the CDR3, the DNA is TGTGCCAGCAGTGACCCCCCACACTACCCCTACAATGAGCAGTTCTTC.

The gene calls are TRBV12-5 and TRBJ2-3; D might be TRBD1 or TRBD2, each matching 5 bases. Trimming cost V 1 base and J 2 bases, with 10 bases left between them. The germline V gene has CDR1 LGHNT and CDR2 FRNRAP. The length of the CDR3 is 15 residues. The CDR3 DNA reads as TGTGCTAGTGGTTTGGCCGGGACCCTCACAGATACGCAGTATTTT. Its translation is CASGLAGTLTDTQYF.

The chain joins TRBV7-9 to TRBJ2-3; D is perhaps TRBD2 (7 bases). This CDR3 contains 16 residues. Germline CDR1 and CDR2: SEHNR and FQNEAQ (reference sequence). V was clipped by 4 bases and J by 1 base, with 15 bases between them. In nucleotides, the CDR3 is TGTGCCAGCAGCTCTATCCGGGGGGCGGGCACAGATACGCAGTATTTT. It codes for CASSSIRGAGTDTQYF.

V and J are TRBV9 and TRBJ2-1; no definite D call. CDR3 length: 14 amino acids. Trimming pared 1 base from V and 3 bases from J, leaving 8 bases between. In germline, CDR1 is SGDLS, CDR2 YYNGEE. The CDR3 region has the DNA TGTGCCAGCAGCGTATTCGAGTTCTACAATGAGCAGTTCTTC. Its translation: CASSVFEFYNEQFF.